The clone carrying this T cell receptor beta chain was seen ten or more times. What it binds is unknown. This record comes from a study of T cells in Graves' hyperthyroidism and ophthalmopathy. The germline V gene has CDR1 SGHAT and CDR2 FQDESV (reference sequence). Trimming removed 4 bases at V and 2 bases at J, with 17 bases between. The CDR3 totals 16 residues. Uncontrolled infections, other autoimmune diseases, pregnancy or lactation led to exclusion of patients. The source material, RNA transcripts, was used to amplify TCR beta CDR3 regions. Carried out on the TCR CDR3, a first-round RT-PCR used the HTBI primer set. In TCRdb, the multiplex PCR reads were re-called with MiXCR into one record per CDR3 protein. The sample carries under 350,000 distinct CDR3 sequences, roughly 21% recorded once. General study findings and limits: Clonotypes that were expanded in thyroid above 0.001 mostly appeared in blood too.

The chain carries TRBV11-1 and TRBJ2-5; tentative D call: TRBD2 (5 bases). Source material: blood. This sequence was found in a woman in her forties or fifties with Graves' hyperthyroidism. The CDR3 region has the DNA TGTGCCAGCAGCTCCTACGGAGCGGTTATACAAGAGACCCAGTACTTC. This sequence encodes CASSSYGAVIQETQYF. The variable domain in full, with the rest retrieved from reference TRBV11-1 and TRBJ2-5, is EAEVAQSPRYKITEKSQAVAFWCDPISGHATLYWYRQILGQGPELLVQFQDESVVDDSQLPKDRFSAERLKGVDSTLKIQPAELGDSAMYLCASSSYGAVIQETQYFGPGTRLLVL.